Sequencing of this T cell receptor (beta chain) was carried out in a study of cytomegalovirus exposure and HLA in healthy donors (dated by TCRdb to 2017 to 2019). Background on the whole study: An earlier analysis of roughly 500 of the donors reported about 250 Gb of sequence data and 100 million to 130 million unique TCR beta sequences from 150 million to 200 million T cells. On average, 235,054 unique TCR beta nucleotide sequences were sequenced per donor among roughly 430 genotyped donors of the cohort, with around 19% of those sequences being non-productive. A later genetic analysis used genome-wide SNP genotypes for about 65% of the roughly 700 donors, treating that subset as a discovery cohort. Because of strong linkage in the cohort, roughly five DR-DQ haplotypes were treated as single units for association and clustering. All discovery cohort repertoires had been generated on a single sequencing platform. An early release that covered roughly 600 HLA-typed donors contained approximately 320 gigabases of sequencing data and 85 million to 100 million unique TCR sequences. The study profiled the T cell repertoires of fewer than 850 subjects by immunosequencing and related them to cytomegalovirus serostatus. Donor age, sex, ethnicity and CMV serostatus were compiled together with the repertoire data. High-throughput TCR immunosequencing, statistical association of individual TCRs with disease status, and machine learning were combined to predict cytomegalovirus infection status. The number of donors typed differed by locus, with roughly 620-630 for A, B, C, DRB1 and DQB1, 522 for DQA1, some 570 for DPA1, and some 450 for DPB1. A separate validation cohort of roughly 120 different subjects was used in addition to the approximately 640-subject first cohort. To study patterns of TCR occurrence, a later analysis re-analyzed previously published TCR beta repertoires from around 660 donors and added high-resolution HLA genotyping. Both class I and class II loci were covered by HLA typing, at four-digit resolution. The study aimed to test whether cataloging public T cell receptors could reveal signatures of past pathogen exposure. The genetic ancestry cluster associated with self-reported Caucasian donors included approximately 85% of the roughly 400 genotyped donors. In an earlier analysis of more than 550 of the donors, high-throughput TCR beta sequencing was used to judge whether each TCR beta V gene segment behaved as functional or pseudogenic. In the later analysis, no new phenotypic data were used to find candidate immune exposures; instead, reliance was placed on TCR beta sequences and their occurrence across donors. Study-wide conclusions, independent of this receptor: Because HLA typing was missing for some donors at each locus, association tests included only the typed subset. Across donors, most TCR sequences were observed very rarely, whereas some public TCRs were present in many individuals. Assigning TCR associations to individual alleles was difficult when HLA alleles, especially DR and DQ, strongly co-occurred. Cytomegalovirus status was reported to be diagnosed by the classifier with high specificity and sensitivity in both the original and validation cohorts. According to a later genetic analysis, donors in an Asian-associated ancestry cluster had fewer N-insertions in productive TCRs than the approximately 610-donor mean. According to a later analysis, most CMV-associated TCR beta chains appeared to be HLA-restricted, and the HLA associations seemed to be driven largely by CMV exposure. In a later analysis, HLA-associated TCR beta chains showed more clonal expansion and lower generation probabilities than non-associated chains that were equally common. Because counts were too low, some 17 rarely observed V segments, including chromosome 9 orphons, were excluded from the earlier analysis of 587 of the donors. The sequencing pipeline was judged likely to have produced a cluster of highly shared sequence variants as a technical artifact. For the cohort, immune exposure information was limited to CMV serostatus. Correlated functional status among segregating V segments might reflect linkage disequilibrium, but an unknown experimental factor could not be ruled out. Some IMGT-functional V segments, including TRBV6-2 and TRBV6-3, could not be distinguished by the 87-base-pair reads and were therefore excluded. In a later analysis, TCR association rates were found to vary across HLA loci, with the most associated TCRs seen for DRB1 alleles and the fewest for HLA-C alleles. A further reported finding was that TCR beta sequences accurately predicted the HLA-A and HLA-B alleles for most subjects in the first cohort. Specific HLA alleles were associated with roughly 17,000 TCR beta sequences at a false discovery rate of 0.05 in a later analysis. V-gene and J-gene trimming of TCR beta chains was associated with a missense DCLRE1C variant in a later genetic analysis, and the association was replicated in an independent cohort. Presence/absence analyses assumed roughly uniform sequencing depth across donors, an assumption that may not hold. An earlier analysis of approximately 530 of the donors showed that most TCR beta V segments appeared in productive rearrangements either about 87% or about 30% of the time, which broadly matched IMGT annotations. According to the authors, the approach could potentially be generalized to other disease states and immunological phenotypes. According to a later analysis, parvovirus B19, influenza, CMV and Epstein-Barr virus appeared linked to several top co-occurrence clusters. The study gave a list of some 150 TCR beta chains associated with cytomegalovirus. Only TCR beta chains were sequenced in this cohort, and the absence of alpha or paired-chain data limited detectable features. In vitro tests confirmed that a few of the cytomegalovirus-associated TCR beta chains recognize cytomegalovirus antigens.

The library was built by means of the immunoSEQ multiplex PCR assay. The multiplex PCR relied on a mix of 60 forward primers for TCR Vbeta segments and 13 reverse primers for TCR Jbeta segments. A multiplex PCR assay on genomic DNA amplified the CDR3 region of rearranged TCR beta genes. On the Illumina HiSeq System, the amplified TCR beta libraries were sequenced as 87-base-pair reads. As for the authors' bioinformatics: Across the 500 to 750 repertoires, a later analysis counted roughly 77 million unique TCR beta chains, about 10 million of which were shared by at least two donors. Raw reads were error-corrected and collapsed into unique sequences by a nearest-neighbor algorithm in which closely related sequences were merged to remove PCR and sequencing errors. Alignment of CDR3 sequences to IMGT reference sequences was used to assign V, D and J gene segments. Each retained sequence needed at least a six-nucleotide match to both a V gene segment and a J gene segment. A rearrangement was called productive if the CDR3 had no stop codons and remained in frame with V and J, and every other rearrangement was called non-productive. CDR3 was defined by IMGT convention, running from the second conserved V-encoded cysteine to the conserved J-encoded phenylalanine. Sequences without an unambiguous match to a single V gene segment were excluded from the earlier analysis of almost 600 of the donors. In an earlier analysis of about 590 of the donors, a V segment was called functional when productive rearrangements were above 56.7%, and segregating when the standard deviation between donors exceeded 5%. To diagnose cytomegalovirus status from the catalog of TCR beta chain sequences, a statistical classification framework was built. A later analysis assigned V and J genes by comparing TCR nucleotide sequences with IMGT/GENE-DB human TR gene sequences. A later analysis assigned CDR3 sequences and most-parsimonious VDJ recombination scenarios with the TCRdist pipeline. A later analysis defined each TCR beta chain by its CDR3 amino acid sequence plus V-gene family, and excluded reads lacking a unique V-gene family. A later analysis removed 450 to 600 highly shared, low-generation-probability nucleotide sequences to deal with suspected cross-contamination and a sequencing artifact. A later analysis calculated a clonal expansion index for each public chain from normalized within-repertoire ranks of inferred template counts. A later analysis computed generation probabilities with a VDJ recombination model fitted to out-of-frame rearrangements, and checked the results against IGoR. Hypergeometric tests were used in a later analysis to score TCR-TCR, TCR-HLA and TCR-CMV co-occurrence, with a repertoire-size bias correction applied to the TCR pairs. To estimate false discovery rates, a later analysis permuted the HLA or CMV assignments 20 times. A later analysis grouped co-occurring TCRs with DBSCAN, adding TCRdist sequence similarity when clustering within HLA-allele-positive subsets. For co-occurrence clustering, repertoires with fewer than 30,000 or more than 120,000 public chains were excluded, along with 5 or 6 repertoires with anomalous nucleotide sharing. TCRdb's version of the immuneACCESS table is confined to in-frame rearrangements and falls short of the full clone set. An unresolved V gene accounts for under half of the shortfall where checked; the remainder is of unknown origin. V, J and clone size derive from that table, while D and trimming were established from the DNA sequence. Across this sample there are nearly 110,000 clones, with less than 85% seen only once. The leading ten clones occupy 11% to 15% of the sample.

In regard to this clone: This receptor's antigen is unknown. Per-nucleotide qualities are absent, and no much larger clonotype sits a single base away.

Per the germline V gene, SGHRS is the CDR1 and YFSETQ is the CDR2. V is trimmed back by 4 bases and J by 4 bases, and the junction contains 8 bases that no gene match accounts for. Inclusive of the bounding cysteine and phenylalanine, the CDR3 is 16 residues long. Of all the DNA, just the CDR3 is kept, 48 bases in frame from base 1. The cohort comprised 550 to 700 healthy bone marrow donors. All cohort members were sampled while nominally healthy, although unrecorded immune exposures were likely present. The donor was CMV seropositive and was included in the group of approximately 310 seropositive cohort members. A peripheral blood sample was provided by each donor, and peripheral blood mononuclear cells were used for TCR beta sequencing. Genomic DNA was extracted from the blood cell samples with the Qiagen DNeasy Blood Extraction Kit.

The receptor chain draws on TRBV5-1 and TRBJ2-2; TRBD1 agrees with 9 junctional bases. Sequencing used PBMCs. The receptor was derived from a woman between 40 and 55 years old in good health and CMV-seropositive. The CDR3 amino acid sequence is: CASSGTGQGITGELFF. The sequence in DNA is TGCGCCAGCAGCGGAACGGGACAGGGAATCACCGGGGAGCTGTTTTTT.